Below, 17 T cell receptor beta chains from the same sample are listed, as sequenced in a study of cytomegalovirus exposure and HLA in healthy donors. A multiplex PCR was run with 60 Vbeta primers and 13 Jbeta primers. The protocol was immunoSEQ multiplex PCR, while the TCRdb copy is restricted to in-frame clones and leaves out a portion. The table shows 150,000 to 200,000 clones, with approximately 80% occurring only once. Sequencing was performed on PBMCs. Source of these receptors: a male donor in good health and CMV-seronegative.

The V gene is TRBV4-1, the J gene TRBJ2-3; weak D call: TRBD1 (6 bases). Trimming stripped 0 bases from V and 3 bases from J, with 10 bases between. CDR1 is MGHRA, CDR2 YSYEKL, per germline. This CDR3 has 15 residues. CDR3 bases: TGCGCCAGCAGCCAAGAGAACAGGGTGACAGATACGCAGTATTTT. Encoded protein: CASSQENRVTDTQYF.

CDR3 DNA sequence: TGCAGTGGGGTCGGAGGCTACGAGCAGTACTTC. It yields the protein CSGVGGYEQYF. V is TRBV20-1 and J is TRBJ2-7; D is perhaps TRBD2 (5 bases). Trimming pared 7 bases from V and 3 bases from J, leaving 10 bases between. The germline V gene encodes CDR1 DFQATT and CDR2 SNEGSKA (reference sequence). This CDR3 region has 11 residues.

The chain is built from TRBV2 and TRBJ1-6, with 7 positions matching TRBD1. Germline CDR1 is SNHLY and CDR2 is FYNNEI. The CDR3 extends over 15 amino acids. Germline trimming cut 7 bases from V and 11 bases from J; bases unmatched to any gene: 14. CDR3 amino acids: CASTPESGGGTPLHF. The CDR3 DNA reads as TGTGCCAGCACCCCGGAGTCGGGAGGGGGCACACCCCTCCACTTT.

This clone was counted a few times. The chain uses TRBV5-1 and TRBJ2-1; the match to TRBD2 covers 7 bases. V lost 2 bases to trimming and J lost 8 bases; unmatched junction nucleotides: 1. Germline loops: CDR1 SGHRS, CDR2 YFSETQ. The CDR3 is 12 amino acids. The CDR3 is CASSLGRDEQFF. Here the CDR3 DNA reads TGCGCCAGCAGCTTAGGGAGGGATGAGCAGTTCTTC.

This sequence joins TRBV18 and TRBJ2-1; 7 positions agree with TRBD2. This CDR3 comprises 15 residues. Trimming cost V 6 bases and J 9 bases; bases outside gene matches: 14. Germline V gene data show CDR1 as KGHSH and CDR2 as LQKENI. CDR3 protein: CASSNGEGLVGEQFF. The CDR3 nucleotides read TGTGCCAGCTCGAACGGGGAGGGTTTAGTCGGTGAGCAGTTCTTC.

V is TRBV2 and J is TRBJ1-4; TRBD1 aligns across 7 bases. Germline lookup yields CDR1 SNHLY and CDR2 FYNNEI. The CDR3 totals 14 residues. J was trimmed by 5 bases and V by 3 bases; bases with no gene match: 3. CDR3 sequence (DNA): TGTGCCAGCAGTGAGGGCAGGGGGAATGAAAAACTGTTTTTT. Translation: CASSEGRGNEKLFF.

The chain is built from TRBV18 and TRBJ2-6, with unresolved D. The germline V gene has CDR1 KGHSH and CDR2 LQKENI. The CDR3 loop spans 16 amino acids. The V end was cut by 5 bases, the J end by 0 bases, with 11 bases between. The CDR3 sequence: CASSTRSVSGANVLTF. CDR3 sequence (DNA): TGTGCCAGCTCAACGCGGTCGGTCTCTGGGGCCAACGTCCTGACTTTC.

The CDR3 DNA follows: TGCGCCAGCAGCCTGGATCCAGGGGCTAATGAAAAACTGTTTTTT. Translating gives CASSLDPGANEKLFF. The chain carries TRBV5-1 and TRBJ1-4; perhaps TRBD1 as D (6 bases). This CDR3 comprises 15 residues. V dropped 4 bases and J dropped 3 bases, with 13 bases sitting between them. Per germline, CDR1 SGHRS and CDR2 YFSETQ.

The chain carries TRBV28 and TRBJ1-1; D call uncertain. The CDR3 runs 13 residues. V was trimmed by 5 bases and J by 1 base, leaving 8 bases between them. Germline V gene lookup returns CDR1 MDHEN and CDR2 SYDVKM. The CDR3, as DNA: TGTGCCAGCAGTCCCCCCGGGAACACTGAAGCTTTCTTT. This gives the protein CASSPPGNTEAFF.

In regard to this clone: Compared with germline, one end of the junction differs, possibly owing to a read error. The sample contains more than one DNA sequence encoding this CDR3. V usage is TRBV30 and J usage is TRBJ2-1; TRBD1 is a possible D gene (5 bases). There are 13 residues in the CDR3. Germline lookup yields CDR1 GTSNPN and CDR2 SVGIG (reference sequence). Here the CDR3 DNA reads TGTGCCTGGAGTGAAGGGGTTTACAACGAGCAGTTCTTC. Residues: CAWSEGVYNEQFF.

The V call is TRBV29-1, the J call TRBJ1-1; the D gene is possibly TRBD1 (5 bases). Trimming removed 3 bases at V and 1 base at J, with 12 bases between. CDR1 is SQVTM, CDR2 ANQGSEA, per germline. The CDR3 spans 14 residues. The CDR3 reads CSVDRRRGNTEAFF. The CDR3 coding sequence is TGCAGCGTTGACAGGCGGAGGGGGAACACTGAAGCTTTCTTT.

The chain recombines TRBV7-7 with TRBJ2-7; no clear D. From germline, CDR1 is SSHAT and CDR2 FNYEAQ (reference sequence). CDR3 length: 14 residues. V was shortened by 4 bases and J by 1 base, with 11 bases between the two germline ends. The CDR3 bases are TGTGCCAGCAGCTCCTCTCCCGGTTCCTACGAGCAGTACTTC. Amino acid sequence: CASSSSPGSYEQYF.

This chain connects TRBV29-1 to TRBJ1-6; D remains unclear. Trimming cost V 6 bases and J 2 bases, with 8 bases left between them. The V gene's germline CDR1 is SQVTM and CDR2 ANQGSEA. There are 13 residues in the CDR3. This CDR3 is CSVQSTYNSPLHF. As DNA, the CDR3 is TGCAGCGTACAGAGTACCTATAATTCACCCCTCCACTTT.

This clone was seen just once. The V and J genes are TRBV4-1 and TRBJ1-5; the D is unclear. CDR3 length equals 16 residues. Germline values: CDR1 MGHRA, CDR2 YSYEKL. Trimming removed 0 bases at V and 4 bases at J, with 13 bases between. The CDR3 DNA reads TGCGCCAGCAGCCAAGATTCCGGAGTTACTAATCAGCCCCAGCATTTT. It yields the protein CASSQDSGVTNQPQHF.

The V and J genes are TRBV9 and TRBJ2-1; D call uncertain. CDR3 length: 14 amino acids. Germline V CDR1 and CDR2: SGDLS, YYNGEE. V was cut by 3 bases and J by 6 bases, with 13 bases left in between. The CDR3 reads CASSAYSGSNEQFF. CDR3 DNA sequence: TGTGCCAGCAGCGCCTACAGTGGCTCCAATGAGCAGTTCTTC.

The chain combines TRBV5-6 with TRBJ1-2; 10 nucleotides match TRBD1. V lost 0 bases to trimming and J lost 8 bases; unmatched junction nucleotides: 4. CDR3 length: 14 residues. The germline V gene has CDR1 SGHDT and CDR2 YYEEEE. The CDR3, as DNA: TGTGCCAGCAGCTTGGGAGGGACAGGGGTCGGCTACACCTTC. This encodes CASSLGGTGVGYTF.

V usage is TRBV18 and J usage is TRBJ1-3; TRBD1 might be the D (6 bases). The CDR3 runs to 14 residues. Germline lookup yields CDR1 KGHSH and CDR2 LQKENI. V dropped 3 bases and J dropped 4 bases, with 10 bases sitting between them. CDR3 sequence: CASSPGAPGNTIYF. The CDR3 DNA sequence: TGTGCCAGCTCACCGGGGGCACCCGGAAACACCATATATTTT.